A selection of T cell receptor beta chains follows, all from one sample in a study of shared clonotypes between healthy human individuals. TCRdb's table, derived via immunoSEQ multiplex PCR, lists solely in-frame clones and lacks some. The data show around 1.1 million clones, roughly 77% seen once. Sequenced material: memory CD4+ T cells from PBMCs. The receptors here all came from a young man in good health. Some clones in this sample may be carry-over from other donors' samples. Each CDR3 is given with its conserved first and last residue. Each record gives: J gene, CDR3 length, V gene, CDR3 protein.

J: TRBJ1-5
length: 12
V: TRBV28
CDR3: CASSFTRQPQHF

J: TRBJ2-3
length: 16
V: TRBV5-6
CDR3: CASSFQGWGGTDTQYF

J: TRBJ2-3
length: 16
V: TRBV7-2
CDR3: CASSLGLGEGADTQYF

J: TRBJ2-5
length: 18
V: TRBV11-2
CDR3: CASSSHSSPSGRKETQYF

J: TRBJ2-3
length: 15
V: TRBV28
CDR3: CASSPVAASTDTQYF

J: TRBJ2-1
length: 15
V: TRBV28
CDR3: CASSPAAGGSNEQFF

J: TRBJ2-7
length: 15
V: TRBV6-1
CDR3: CASSELPLGGSEQYF

J: TRBJ2-3
length: 15
V: TRBV9
CDR3: CASSIELHPPDTQYF

J: TRBJ1-2
length: 14
V: TRBV5-5
CDR3: CASRRPGGDYGYTF

J: TRBJ1-5
length: 14
V: TRBV7-9
CDR3: CASSLVMGNQPQHF

J: TRBJ1-1
length: 14
V: TRBV7-2
CDR3: CASTRGQGLPEAFF

J: TRBJ2-7
length: 13
V: TRBV7-2
CDR3: CASRTRQGGEQYF

J: TRBJ2-2
length: 14
V: TRBV7-2
CDR3: CASSFTVGPGELFF

J: TRBJ2-7
length: 13
V: TRBV28
CDR3: CASRGQGRNEQYF

J: TRBJ2-3
length: 13
V: TRBV10-1
CDR3: CASSESTSATQYF

J: TRBJ1-2
length: 14
V: TRBV10-3
CDR3: CATFTGLTPYGYTF

J: TRBJ2-1
length: 15
V: TRBV5-6
CDR3: CASSYRAPPRNEQFF

J: TRBJ2-7
length: 13
V: TRBV28
CDR3: CAIMGGAVYEQYF

J: TRBJ1-2
length: 15
V: TRBV28
CDR3: CASSLWLGGDYGYTF

J: TRBJ2-3
length: 15
V: TRBV11-3
CDR3: CASSLTGTDTDTQYF

J: TRBJ2-5
length: 14
V: TRBV30
CDR3: CAWSVLAGGETQYF

J: TRBJ2-2
length: 16
V: TRBV6-1
CDR3: CASSGGQGANTGELFF

J: TRBJ1-2
length: 16
V: TRBV2
CDR3: CASSPSRQALRYGYTF

J: TRBJ2-3
length: 17
V: TRBV7-9
CDR3: CASSSGAGTSSTDTQYF

J: TRBJ1-5
length: 13
V: TRBV6-1
CDR3: CASNGGAWQPQHF

J: TRBJ2-3
length: 17
V: TRBV4-1
CDR3: CASSQVPGTRSTDTQYF

J: TRBJ2-7
length: 13
V: TRBV28
CDR3: CASRKSYPYEQYF

J: TRBJ1-4
length: 16
V: TRBV5-5
CDR3: CASRRLEGAQSEKLFF

J: TRBJ2-5
length: 14
V: TRBV7-6
CDR3: CASSLERGPFPQYF

J: TRBJ2-7
length: 15
V: TRBV4-2
CDR3: CASRSVGGSRYEQYF

J: TRBJ1-5
length: 16
V: TRBV28
CDR3: CASSAPGQGKGQPQHF

J: TRBJ2-3
length: 13
V: TRBV30
CDR3: CAWITKGTDTQYF

J: TRBJ1-5
length: 15
V: TRBV7-8
CDR3: CASSLETDRNQPQHF

J: TRBJ2-5
length: 16
V: TRBV4-1
CDR3: CASSRAAGGSRETQYF

J: TRBJ2-1
length: 15
V: TRBV9
CDR3: CASSVDTSGYNEQFF

J: TRBJ2-3
length: 17
V: TRBV19
CDR3: CASSRAPGLAGADTQYF

J: TRBJ1-5
length: 14
V: TRBV4-1
CDR3: CASSQAGSRQPQHF

J: NA
length: 14
V: TRBV18
CDR3: CASSSGTVAYEQYF

J: TRBJ1-1
length: 14
V: TRBV6-5
CDR3: CASSYSRGDTEAFF

J: TRBJ2-2
length: 17
V: TRBV7-3
CDR3: CASSLLARTGNTGELFF

J: TRBJ1-1
length: 16
V: TRBV28
CDR3: CASSTREALKNTEAFF

J: TRBJ2-1
length: 15
V: TRBV5-6
CDR3: CASSLSSWAYNEQFF